This TCR beta chain was obtained from a study of cytomegalovirus exposure and HLA in healthy donors. Germline assignment: CDR1 SEHNR and CDR2 FQNEAQ (reference sequence). V was cut by 5 bases and J by 8 bases, with 9 bases left in between. The CDR3 spans 11 residues. A multiplex PCR was run with 60 Vbeta primers and 13 Jbeta primers. The repertoire was sequenced with immunoSEQ multiplex PCR; TCRdb's copy has only in-frame clones and lacks some. This sample yields 190,000 or so clones, of which around 83% are seen a single time; around 1.5% belongs to the top ten. The receptor was isolated from a man aged 50 to 59 in good health and CMV-seronegative. The source material was PBMCs. This chain uses TRBV7-9 with TRBJ1-2; D perhaps matches TRBD1 (5 bases). As DNA, the CDR3 is TGTGCCAGCAGCCCCTACAGGGGCTACACCTTC. This encodes CASSPYRGYTF.